This T cell receptor (beta chain) comes out of a study of cytomegalovirus exposure and HLA in healthy donors. Study-wide context: There were fewer than 500 genotyped donors. Of these, roughly 82% fell in the genetic ancestry cluster associated with self-reported Caucasian donors. Whole-study findings and limits: The authors later found TCR association rates varying by HLA locus, with DRB1 most and HLA-C fewest. Across donors, sequencing depth was assumed by presence/absence analyses to be roughly uniform.

To note about this clone: The antigen is unknown.

Deletions cut 4 bases from V and 2 bases from J, with 14 bases between. From germline, CDR1 is MNHNS and CDR2 SASEGT. The CDR3 sequence is 15 residues long. Use of 60 Vbeta and 13 Jbeta primers characterized the PCR. Using immunoSEQ multiplex PCR, the repertoire was profiled, and TCRdb retains in-frame clones only, with some absent. Here the sample spans over 75,000 clones, about four fifths being singletons. Healthy bone marrow donors made up the donor group. This sequence was found in a man aged 25 to 40 in good health and CMV-seropositive. Sample: PBMCs. The rearrangement joins TRBV6-1 to TRBJ1-2, with TRBD1 as a possible D gene (5 bases). CDR3 sequence (DNA): TGTGCCAGCAGTGCGCGACAGAGTCCCAACTATGGCTACACCTTC. Its protein product is CASSARQSPNYGYTF.